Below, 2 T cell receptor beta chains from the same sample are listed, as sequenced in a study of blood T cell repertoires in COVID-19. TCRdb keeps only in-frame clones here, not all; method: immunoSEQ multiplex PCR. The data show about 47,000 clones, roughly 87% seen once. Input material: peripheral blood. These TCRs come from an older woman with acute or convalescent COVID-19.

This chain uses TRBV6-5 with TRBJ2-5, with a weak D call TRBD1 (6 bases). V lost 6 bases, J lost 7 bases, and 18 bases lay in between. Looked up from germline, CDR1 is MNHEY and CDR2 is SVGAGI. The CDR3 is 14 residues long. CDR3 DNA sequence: TGTGCCAGCAGCCGCGACAGGCCTGAAGGGACCCAGTACTTC. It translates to CASSRDRPEGTQYF.

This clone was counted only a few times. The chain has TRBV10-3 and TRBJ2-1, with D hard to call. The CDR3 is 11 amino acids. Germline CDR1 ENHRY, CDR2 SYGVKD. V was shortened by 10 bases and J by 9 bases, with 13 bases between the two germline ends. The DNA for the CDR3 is TGTGCCACCCGTTTGTGGCTTGAGCAGTTCTTC. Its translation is CATRLWLEQFF.